This T cell receptor beta chain was obtained from a study of blood T cell repertoires in COVID-19. Germline loops: CDR1 MNHEY, CDR2 SVGAGI. The CDR3 totals 14 residues. V lost 2 bases, J lost 7 bases, and 11 bases lay in between. Libraries were prepared by immunoSEQ multiplex PCR; TCRdb keeps only in-frame clonotypes and omits some of them. The sample consists of roughly 370,000 clones, about 86% of them appearing once. The V and J genes are TRBV6-5 and TRBJ2-2; D gene ambiguous. The sequencing sample was made of PBMCs or T cells enriched from blood (not recorded which). This TCR was sampled from a woman aged 50 to 60 who had recovered from COVID-19. The chain's CDR3 is CASSYLQESGELFF. For the CDR3, the DNA is TGTGCCAGCAGTTACCTGCAAGAGAGCGGGGAGCTGTTTTTT.